This TCR beta chain stems from a study of T cell responses to AZD1222 COVID-19 vaccine. General observations from the study: Repertoires were obtained solely post-peak T cell response.

About this clone itself: The antigen is undetermined.

Assay: immunoSEQ multiplex PCR; the TCRdb copy retains only in-frame clones and omits some. This sample has roughly 110,000 clones; 80% to 85% occur once, and the top ten carry around 9.9%. V was shortened by 0 bases and J by 9 bases, with 14 bases between the two germline ends. The germline V gene has CDR1 KGHSH and CDR2 LQKENI. This CDR3 is built from 15 residues. The clonotype was recovered from an adult in good health. The specimen was peripheral blood, collected on day 0 of AZD1222 vaccination. The V call is TRBV18, the J call TRBJ1-4; D perhaps matches TRBD1 (6 bases). Here the CDR3 DNA reads TGTGCCAGCTCACCACCGGGGCAGGGGAGGAAAAAACTGTTTTTT. It is translated as CASSPPGQGRKKLFF.